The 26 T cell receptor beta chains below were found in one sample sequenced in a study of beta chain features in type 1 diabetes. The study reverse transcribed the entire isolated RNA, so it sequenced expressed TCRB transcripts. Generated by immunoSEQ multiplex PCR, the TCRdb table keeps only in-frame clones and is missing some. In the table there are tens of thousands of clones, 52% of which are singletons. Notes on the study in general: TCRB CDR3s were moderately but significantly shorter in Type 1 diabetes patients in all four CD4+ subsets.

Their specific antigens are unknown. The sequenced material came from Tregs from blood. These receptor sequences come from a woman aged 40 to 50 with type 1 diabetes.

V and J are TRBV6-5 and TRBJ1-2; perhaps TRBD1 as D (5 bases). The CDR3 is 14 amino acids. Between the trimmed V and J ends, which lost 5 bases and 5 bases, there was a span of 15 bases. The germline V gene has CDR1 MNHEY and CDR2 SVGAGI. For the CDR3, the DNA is TGTGCCAGCAGTGAAAGAGGAGGGGTGTATGGCTACACCTTC. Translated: CASSERGGVYGYTF.

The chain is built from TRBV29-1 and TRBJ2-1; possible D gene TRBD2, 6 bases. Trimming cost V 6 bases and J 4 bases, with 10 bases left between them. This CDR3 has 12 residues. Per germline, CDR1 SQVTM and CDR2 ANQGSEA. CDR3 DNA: TGCAGCGTGCGCGGGGATTACAATGAGCAGTTCTTC. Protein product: CSVRGDYNEQFF.

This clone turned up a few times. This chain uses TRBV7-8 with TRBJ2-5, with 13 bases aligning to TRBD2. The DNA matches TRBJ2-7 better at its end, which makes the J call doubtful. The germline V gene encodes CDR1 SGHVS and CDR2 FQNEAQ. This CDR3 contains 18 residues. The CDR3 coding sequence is TGTGCCAGCAGCTTCGGGACTAGCGGGACTGCTGGTGGATACGAGCAGTACTTC. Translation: CASSFGTSGTAGGYEQYF.

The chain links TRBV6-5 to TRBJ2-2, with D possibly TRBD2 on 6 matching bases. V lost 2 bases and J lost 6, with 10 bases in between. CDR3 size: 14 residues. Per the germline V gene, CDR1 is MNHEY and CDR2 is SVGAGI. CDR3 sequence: CASSYLLASGELFF. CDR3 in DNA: TGTGCCAGCAGTTACCTACTAGCTTCCGGGGAGCTGTTTTTT.

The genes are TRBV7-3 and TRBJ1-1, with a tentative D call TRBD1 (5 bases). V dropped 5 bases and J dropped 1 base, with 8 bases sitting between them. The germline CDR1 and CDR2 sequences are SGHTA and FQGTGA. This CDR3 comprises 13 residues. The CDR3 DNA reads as TGTGCCAGCAGCCCTACAGGGAACACTGAAGCTTTCTTT. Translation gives CASSPTGNTEAFF.

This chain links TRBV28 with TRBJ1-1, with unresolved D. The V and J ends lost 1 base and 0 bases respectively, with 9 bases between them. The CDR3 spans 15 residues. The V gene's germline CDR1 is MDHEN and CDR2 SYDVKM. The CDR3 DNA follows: TGTGCCAGCAGTTTATCAGGAATCATGAACACTGAAGCTTTCTTT. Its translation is CASSLSGIMNTEAFF.

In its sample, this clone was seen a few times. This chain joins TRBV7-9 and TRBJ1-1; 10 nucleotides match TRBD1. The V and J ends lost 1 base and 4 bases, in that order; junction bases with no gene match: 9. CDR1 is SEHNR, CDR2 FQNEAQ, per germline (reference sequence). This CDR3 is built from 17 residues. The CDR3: CASSLVSGTGAGTEAFF. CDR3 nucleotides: TGTGCCAGCAGCTTAGTTTCCGGGACAGGGGCTGGCACTGAAGCTTTCTTT.

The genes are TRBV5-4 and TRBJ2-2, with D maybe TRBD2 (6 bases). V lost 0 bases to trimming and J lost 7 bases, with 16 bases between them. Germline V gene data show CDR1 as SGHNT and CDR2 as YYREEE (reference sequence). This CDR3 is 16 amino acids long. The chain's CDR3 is CASSLGSGEGNGELFF. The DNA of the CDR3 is TGTGCCAGCAGCTTGGGGTCGGGAGAGGGGAACGGGGAGCTGTTTTTT.

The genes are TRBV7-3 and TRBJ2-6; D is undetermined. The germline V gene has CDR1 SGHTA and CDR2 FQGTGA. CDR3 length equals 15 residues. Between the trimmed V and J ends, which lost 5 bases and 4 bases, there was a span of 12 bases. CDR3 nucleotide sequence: TGTGCCAGCAGCCCCGGAGCGTCCGGGGCCAACGTCCTGACTTTC. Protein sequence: CASSPGASGANVLTF.

CDR3 protein: CASSPQAGGTSYGYTF. In DNA, the CDR3 is TGTGCCAGCAGTCCTCAAGCAGGCGGAACTAGCTATGGCTACACCTTC. The gene calls are TRBV27 and TRBJ1-2, with D hard to call. Germline V gene sequence: CDR1 MNHEY, CDR2 SMNVEV (reference sequence). The CDR3 covers 16 residues. The V end was cut by 5 bases, the J end by 4 bases, with 20 bases between.

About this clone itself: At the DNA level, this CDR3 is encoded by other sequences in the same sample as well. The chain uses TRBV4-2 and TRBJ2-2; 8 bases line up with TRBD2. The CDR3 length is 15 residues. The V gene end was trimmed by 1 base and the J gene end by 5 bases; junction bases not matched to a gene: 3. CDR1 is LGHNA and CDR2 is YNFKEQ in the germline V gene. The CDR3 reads CASSQASGPTGELFF. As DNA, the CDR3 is TGTGCCAGCAGCCAAGCTAGCGGGCCGACCGGGGAGCTGTTTTTT.

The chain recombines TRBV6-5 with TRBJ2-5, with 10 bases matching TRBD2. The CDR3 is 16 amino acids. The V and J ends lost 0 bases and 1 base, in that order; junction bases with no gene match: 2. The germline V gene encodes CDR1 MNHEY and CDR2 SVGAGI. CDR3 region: CASSYSWTSGQETQYF. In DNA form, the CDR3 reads TGTGCCAGCAGTTACTCATGGACTAGCGGCCAAGAGACCCAGTACTTC.

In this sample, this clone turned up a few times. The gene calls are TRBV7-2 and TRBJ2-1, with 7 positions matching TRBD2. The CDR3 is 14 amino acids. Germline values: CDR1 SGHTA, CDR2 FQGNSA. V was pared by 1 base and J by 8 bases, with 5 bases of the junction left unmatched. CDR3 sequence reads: CASSLGTAGDEQFF. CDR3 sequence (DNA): TGTGCCAGCAGCTTAGGTACGGCGGGGGATGAGCAGTTCTTC.

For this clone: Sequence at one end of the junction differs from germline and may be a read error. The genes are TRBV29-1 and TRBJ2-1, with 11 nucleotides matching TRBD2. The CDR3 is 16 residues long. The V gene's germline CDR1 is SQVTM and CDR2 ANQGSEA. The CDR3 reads CSVDGSGGASHNEQFF. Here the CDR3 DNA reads TGCAGCGTGGACGGTAGCGGGGGGGCCTCCCACAATGAGCAGTTCTTC.

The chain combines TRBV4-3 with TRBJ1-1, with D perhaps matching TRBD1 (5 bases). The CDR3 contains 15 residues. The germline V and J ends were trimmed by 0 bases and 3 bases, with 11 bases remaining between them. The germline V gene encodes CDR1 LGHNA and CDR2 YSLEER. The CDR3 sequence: CASSQDRQGYTEAFF. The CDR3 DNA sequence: TGCGCCAGCAGCCAAGATAGGCAGGGATACACTGAAGCTTTCTTT.

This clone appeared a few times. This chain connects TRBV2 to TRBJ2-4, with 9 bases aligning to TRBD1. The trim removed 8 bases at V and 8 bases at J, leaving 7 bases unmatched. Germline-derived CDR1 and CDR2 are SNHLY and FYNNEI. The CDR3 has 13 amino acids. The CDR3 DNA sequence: TGTGCCAGCCTGGGACAGGGTGTGGACATTCAGTACTTC. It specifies CASLGQGVDIQYF.

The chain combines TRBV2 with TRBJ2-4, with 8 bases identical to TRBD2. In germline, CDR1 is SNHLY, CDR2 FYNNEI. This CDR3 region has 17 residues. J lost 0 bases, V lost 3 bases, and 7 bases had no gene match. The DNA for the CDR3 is TGTGCCAGCAGTGATAGGACTAGCTCGTTAGCCAAAAACATTCAGTACTTC. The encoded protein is CASSDRTSSLAKNIQYF.

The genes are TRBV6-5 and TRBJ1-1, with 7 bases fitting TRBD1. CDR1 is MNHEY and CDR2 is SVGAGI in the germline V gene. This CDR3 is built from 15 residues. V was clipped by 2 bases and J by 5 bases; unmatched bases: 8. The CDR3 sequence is CASSYVATGETEAFF. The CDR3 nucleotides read TGTGCCAGCAGTTACGTTGCTACAGGGGAAACTGAAGCTTTCTTT.

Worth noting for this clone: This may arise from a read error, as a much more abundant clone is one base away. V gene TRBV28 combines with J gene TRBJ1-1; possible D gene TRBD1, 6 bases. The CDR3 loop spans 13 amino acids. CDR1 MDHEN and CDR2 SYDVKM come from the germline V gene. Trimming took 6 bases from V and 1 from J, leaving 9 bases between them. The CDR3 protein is CASSLDRNTEAFF. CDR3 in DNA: TGTGCCAGCAGCCTGGACAGGAACACTGAAGCTTTCTTT.

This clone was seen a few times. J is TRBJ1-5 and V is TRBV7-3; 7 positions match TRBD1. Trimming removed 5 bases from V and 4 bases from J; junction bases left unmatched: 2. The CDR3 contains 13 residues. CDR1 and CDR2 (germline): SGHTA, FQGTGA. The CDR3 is CASSRDRNQPQHF. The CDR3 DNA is TGTGCCAGCAGCCGGGACAGAAATCAGCCCCAGCATTTT.

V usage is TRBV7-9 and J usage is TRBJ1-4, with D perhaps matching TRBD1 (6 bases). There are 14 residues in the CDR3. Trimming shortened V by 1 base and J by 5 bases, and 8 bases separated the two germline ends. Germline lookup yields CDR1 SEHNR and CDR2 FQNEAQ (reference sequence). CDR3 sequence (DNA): TGTGCCAGCAGCTTAGGGGGGCTAAATGAAAAACTGTTTTTT. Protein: CASSLGGLNEKLFF.

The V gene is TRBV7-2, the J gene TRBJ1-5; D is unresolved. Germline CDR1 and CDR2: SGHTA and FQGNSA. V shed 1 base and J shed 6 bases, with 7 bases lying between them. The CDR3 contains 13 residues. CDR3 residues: CASSLGYSQPQHF. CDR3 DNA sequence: TGTGCCAGCAGCTTAGGCTACAGTCAGCCCCAGCATTTT.

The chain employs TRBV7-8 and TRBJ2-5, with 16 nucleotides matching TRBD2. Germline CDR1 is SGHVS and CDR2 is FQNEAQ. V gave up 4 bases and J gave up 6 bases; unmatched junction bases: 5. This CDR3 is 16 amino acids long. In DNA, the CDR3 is TGTGCCAGCAGCTCCGGGACTAGCGGGAGGGCGAAGACCCAGTACTTC. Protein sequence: CASSSGTSGRAKTQYF. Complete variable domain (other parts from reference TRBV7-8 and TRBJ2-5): GAGVSQSPRYKVAKRGQDVALRCDPISGHVSLFWYQQALGQGPEFLTYFQNEAQLDKSGLPSDRFFAERPEGSVSTLKIQRTQQEDSAVYLCASSSGTSGRAKTQYFGPGTRLLVL.

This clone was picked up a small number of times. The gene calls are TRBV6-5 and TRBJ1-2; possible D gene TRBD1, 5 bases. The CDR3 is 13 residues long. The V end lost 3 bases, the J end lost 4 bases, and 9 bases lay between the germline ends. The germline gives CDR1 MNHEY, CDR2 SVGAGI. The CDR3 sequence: CASSYSGGYGYTF. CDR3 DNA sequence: TGTGCCAGCAGTTATAGCGGGGGCTATGGCTACACCTTC.

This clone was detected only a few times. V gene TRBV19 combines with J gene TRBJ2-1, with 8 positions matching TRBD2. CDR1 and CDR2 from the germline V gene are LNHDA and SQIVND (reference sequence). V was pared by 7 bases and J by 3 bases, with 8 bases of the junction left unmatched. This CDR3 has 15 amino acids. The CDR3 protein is CASTIAGNNYNEQFF. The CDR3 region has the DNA TGTGCCAGTACCATAGCGGGGAATAACTACAATGAGCAGTTCTTC.

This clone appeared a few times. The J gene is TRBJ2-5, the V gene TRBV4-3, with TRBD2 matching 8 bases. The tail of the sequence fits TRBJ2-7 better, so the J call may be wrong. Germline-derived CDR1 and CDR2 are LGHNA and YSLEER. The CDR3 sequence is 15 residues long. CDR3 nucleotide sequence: TGCGCCAGCAGCCAAGACGACGGGGGGGCTACCGAGCAGTACTTC. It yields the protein CASSQDDGGATEQYF.